Below, 15 T cell receptor beta chains from the same sample are listed, as sequenced in a study of blood T cells in healthy people across ages. A sample-barcoded 5' primer and a J-beta primer mix were used in a second PCR of roughly 6 to 11 cycles. Using its own MiXCR run on the 5' RACE reads, TCRdb lists one record per CDR3 protein. Of some 1.5 million distinct CDR3 sequences in the sample, roughly 28% were seen once. The source material was blood. These receptors were taken from a woman aged 30 to 39 in good health.

V is TRBV12-3 or TRBV12-4 and J is TRBJ2-1, with a tentative D call TRBD2 (7 bases). The CDR3 consists of 13 residues. Trimming left V 3 bases short and J 10 bases short, with 13 bases between. The CDR3 protein is CASSFSAGAEQFF. The CDR3 DNA sequence: TGTGCCAGCAGTTTCAGTGCGGGGGCCGAGCAGTTCTTC.

This clonotype was counted many times. The rearrangement uses TRBV4-1 and TRBJ2-1; possible D gene TRBD2, 6 bases. Germline V gene data show CDR1 as MGHRA and CDR2 as YSYEKL. The CDR3 has 16 residues. Trimming removed 3 bases at V and 0 bases at J, with 12 bases between. The CDR3 DNA reads as TGCGCCAGCAGCCACGGGACTTCCCTCTCCTACAATGAGCAGTTCTTC. It codes for CASSHGTSLSYNEQFF.

The chain has TRBV2 and TRBJ2-5, with 8 bases identical to TRBD2. The CDR3 spans 15 residues. Germline CDR1 SNHLY, CDR2 FYNNEI. Unmatched junction bases numbered 5, after V lost 0 bases and J lost 5 bases. The CDR3 nucleotides are TGTGCCAGCAGTGAAGCGCGGGGGGCGCAGGAGACCCAGTACTTC. Protein sequence: CASSEARGAQETQYF.

On this clonotype itself: This clone may be a read error of a much larger clone one base away. The chain links TRBV6-5 to TRBJ2-4, with D possibly matching TRBD2 (5 bases). Deletions cut 3 bases from V and 5 bases from J, with 23 bases between. Germline V CDR1 and CDR2: MNHEY, SVGAGI. This CDR3 is built from 18 residues. CDR3 sequence reads: CASSYSGVPIQVENIQYF. For the CDR3, the DNA is TGTGCCAGCAGTTATTCCGGGGTACCCATACAAGTGGAAAACATTCAGTACTTC.

This chain links TRBV5-1 with TRBJ2-1; D is unresolved. The CDR3 runs to 16 residues. Between the trimmed V and J ends, which lost 3 bases and 7 bases, there was a span of 20 bases. The V gene's germline CDR1 is SGHRS and CDR2 YFSETQ. CDR3 in amino acids: CASSWPKKSSENEQFF. As DNA, the CDR3 is TGCGCCAGCAGCTGGCCCAAGAAGTCCAGCGAGAATGAGCAGTTCTTC.

The chain couples TRBV28 to TRBJ2-1; D is possibly TRBD1 (5 bases). This CDR3 has 14 residues. Germline CDR1 MDHEN, CDR2 SYDVKM. Trimming pared 3 bases from V and 10 bases from J, leaving 16 bases between. This CDR3 reads CASSLKARAGEQFF. CDR3 sequence (DNA): TGTGCCAGCAGTTTGAAGGCACGGGCAGGGGAGCAGTTCTTC.

The chain recombines TRBV30 with TRBJ2-1, with D perhaps matching TRBD1 (6 bases). The CDR3 runs to 14 residues. Trimming removed 4 bases from V and 3 bases from J, with 13 bases in between. CDR1 GTSNPN and CDR2 SVGIG come from the germline V gene (reference sequence). The CDR3 DNA follows: TGTGCCTGGAACGAAGGGGGTTTCTACAATGAGCAGTTCTTC. Its translation is CAWNEGGFYNEQFF.

In this sample, this clonotype turned up a few times. The chain has TRBV12-3 or TRBV12-4 and TRBJ2-6, with D perhaps matching TRBD1 or TRBD2 (6 bases each). This CDR3 comprises 16 residues. The V end was cut by 6 bases, the J end by 10 bases, with 22 bases between. The CDR3 DNA reads as TGTGCCAGCAGGGGGGGCCGCGCCCGCCTAATAAACGTCCTGACTTTC. Amino acid sequence: CASRGGRARLINVLTF.

The rearrangement links TRBV7-6 to TRBJ2-7; D gene ambiguous. The CDR3 extends over 14 amino acids. Trimming stripped 5 bases from V and 1 base from J, with 12 bases between. Germline V gene sequence: CDR1 SGHVS, CDR2 FNYEAQ. CDR3: CASSPPVPSYEQYF. The CDR3 region has the DNA TGTGCCAGCAGCCCCCCGGTCCCTTCCTACGAGCAGTACTTC. Variable domain in full (rest from reference TRBV7-6 and TRBJ2-7): GAGVSQSPRYKVTKRGQDVALRCDPISGHVSLYWYRQALGQGPEFLTYFNYEAQQDKSGLPNDRFSAERPEGSISTLTIQRTEQRDSAMYRCASSPPVPSYEQYFGPGTRLTVT.

J is TRBJ2-4 and V is TRBV4-1; TRBD1 agrees at 10 bases. The J call is uncertain, as TRBJ2-7 better fits the DNA end. From germline, CDR1 is MGHRA and CDR2 YSYEKL. This CDR3 is 15 amino acids long. CDR3 bases: TGCGCCAGCAGCCAGCGACAGGGGGCAACCTACGAGCAGTACGTC. Amino acids: CASSQRQGATYEQYV.

For the CDR3, the DNA is TGCAGTGTTGATAGAGCGGCCGATCGCAATGAGCAGTTCTTC. This codes for CSVDRAADRNEQFF. This rearrangement joins TRBV20-1 to TRBJ2-1; a possible D gene is TRBD2 (5 bases). CDR1 is DFQATT, CDR2 SNEGSKA, per germline (reference sequence). This CDR3 contains 14 residues. The V end lost 7 bases, the J end lost 6 bases, and 19 bases lay between the germline ends.

This clonotype was seen only once. The chain links TRBV5-1 to TRBJ1-4; TRBD1 matches at 9 bases. CDR1 and CDR2 (germline): SGHRS, YFSETQ. V dropped 2 bases and J dropped 4; count of bases not matched to a gene: 3. The CDR3 sequence is 15 residues long. CDR3: CASSLGTGYNEKLFF. The CDR3 DNA sequence: TGCGCCAGCAGCTTAGGGACAGGGTATAATGAAAAACTGTTTTTT.

The rearrangement joins TRBV6-1 to TRBJ1-5; no reliable D call. Trimming removed 3 bases from V and 7 bases from J, with 7 bases in between. The CDR3 loop spans 12 amino acids. Looked up from germline, CDR1 is MNHNS and CDR2 is SASEGT. The CDR3 region is CASSDTPQPQHF. The DNA for the CDR3 is TGTGCCAGCAGTGATACACCCCAGCCCCAGCATTTT.

This clonotype was found many times. The CDR3 DNA reads as TGTGCCAGCAGCTCGAGCGGGAGAGTTGACGAGCAGTACTTC. Encoded protein: CASSSSGRVDEQYF. The chain recombines TRBV7-2 with TRBJ2-7; 8 bases are shared with TRBD2. V trimming: 4 bases; J trimming: 5 bases; junction bases outside the gene matches: 7. The CDR3 has 14 amino acids. Looked up from germline, CDR1 is SGHTA and CDR2 is FQGNSA.

Turning to this clonotype: It may be a read error: a sequence one base away is much more abundant. The rearrangement uses TRBV5-1 and TRBJ2-7, with D tentatively TRBD2 (6 bases). Trimming stripped 1 base from V and 0 bases from J, with 11 bases between. The CDR3 is 15 residues long. Per the germline V gene, CDR1 is SGHRS and CDR2 is YFSETQ. The DNA of the CDR3 is TGCGCCAGCAGCTTGACGGAGGGCCTCTCCTACGAGCAGTACTTC. It specifies CASSLTEGLSYEQYF.